This passage covers 3 T cell receptor beta chains from one sample sequenced in a study of CXCR3-negative and CXCR3-positive naive CD8 T cells. UMI-labeled TRB cDNA libraries were prepared by 5' RACE. TCRdb re-called the 5' RACE reads and shows each CDR3 protein once, DNA omitted. This sample lists 150,000 to 180,000 distinct CDR3 sequences; its ten largest clones have nearly 0.5%. Their antigen targets remain unknown. Findings and limits, study-wide: CXCR3-expressing naive cells carried TRB CDR3s more hydrophobic than those of CXCR3-negative naive cells.

The specimen sequenced was naive CXCR3+ CD8+ T cells from blood. Subset here: CD45RO-CCR7+CD27+CD95- naive CD8+ T cells expressing CXCR3 (TNR3+). These receptors originate from a human donor in good health. Some clones in this sample may be carry-over from other donors' samples.

The rearrangement links TRBV9 to TRBJ2-5; the D call from TCRdb, TRBD1, cannot be confirmed without DNA. CDR3 size: 16 residues. CDR1 is SGDLS, CDR2 YYNGEE, per germline. This CDR3 is CASSSLTGTGDETQYF.

This chain joins TRBV2 and TRBJ2-1; TCRdb indicates TRBD1, and absent DNA this call remains unverified. From germline, CDR1 is SNHLY and CDR2 FYNNEI. The CDR3 is 16 residues long. The CDR3 loop reads CASSREDRSLYNEQFF.

The chain employs TRBV5-1 and TRBJ2-7; the TRBD2 assignment by TCRdb is unverifiable without DNA. The CDR3 contains 15 residues. Looked up from germline, CDR1 is SGHRS and CDR2 is YFSETQ. This CDR3 is CASSLVGLAGVEQYF.